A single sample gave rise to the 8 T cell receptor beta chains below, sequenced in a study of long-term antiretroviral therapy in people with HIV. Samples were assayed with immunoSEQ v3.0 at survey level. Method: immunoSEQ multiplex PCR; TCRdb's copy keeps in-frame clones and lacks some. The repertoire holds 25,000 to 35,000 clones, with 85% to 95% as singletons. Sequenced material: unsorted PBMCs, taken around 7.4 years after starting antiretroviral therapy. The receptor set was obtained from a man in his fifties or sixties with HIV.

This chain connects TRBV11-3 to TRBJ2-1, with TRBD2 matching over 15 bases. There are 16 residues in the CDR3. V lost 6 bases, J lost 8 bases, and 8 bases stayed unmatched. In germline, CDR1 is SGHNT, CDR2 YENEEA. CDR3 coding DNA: TGTGCCAGCAGTCACGGACTAGCGGGGGGGAGGGATGAGCAGTTCTTC. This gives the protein CASSHGLAGGRDEQFF.

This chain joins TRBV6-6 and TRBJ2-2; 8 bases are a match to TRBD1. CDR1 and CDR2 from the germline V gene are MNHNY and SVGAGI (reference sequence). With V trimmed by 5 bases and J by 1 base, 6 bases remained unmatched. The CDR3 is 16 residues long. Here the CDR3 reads CASSPRGRGNTGELFF. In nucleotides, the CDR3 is TGTGCCAGCAGTCCCAGGGGGCGAGGGAACACCGGGGAGCTGTTTTTT.

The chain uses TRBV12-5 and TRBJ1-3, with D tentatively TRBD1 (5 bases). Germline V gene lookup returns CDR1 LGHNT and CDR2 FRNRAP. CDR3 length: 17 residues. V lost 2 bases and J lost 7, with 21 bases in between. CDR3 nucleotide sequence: TGTGCTAGTGGTTTGTCCCCGGGACTGTCGGTCGGTAACACCATATATTTT. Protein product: CASGLSPGLSVGNTIYF. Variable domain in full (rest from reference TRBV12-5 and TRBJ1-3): DARVTQTPRHKVTEMGQEVTMRCQPILGHNTVFWYRQTMMQGLELLAYFRNRAPLDDSGMPKDRFSAEMPDATLATLKIQPSEPRDSAVYFCASGLSPGLSVGNTIYFGEGSWLTVV.

CDR3: CASSFAFLQGPGNTIYF. CDR3 nucleotide sequence: TGTGCCAGCAGCTTCGCCTTTCTACAGGGTCCTGGAAACACCATATATTTT. This chain links TRBV5-5 with TRBJ1-3, with D possibly matching TRBD1 (6 bases). The V gene lost 2 bases and the J gene lost 2 bases, with 17 bases spanning the gap. Looked up from germline, CDR1 is SGHKS and CDR2 is YYEKEE (reference sequence). This CDR3 spans 17 amino acids.

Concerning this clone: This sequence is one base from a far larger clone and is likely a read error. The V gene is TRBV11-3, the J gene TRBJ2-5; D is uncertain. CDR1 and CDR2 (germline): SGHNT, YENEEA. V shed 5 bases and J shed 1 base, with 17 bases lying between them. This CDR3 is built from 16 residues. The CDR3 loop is CASSQDSSAVQETQYF. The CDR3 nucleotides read TGTGCCAGCAGCCAAGATTCGTCGGCGGTCCAAGAGACCCAGTACTTC.

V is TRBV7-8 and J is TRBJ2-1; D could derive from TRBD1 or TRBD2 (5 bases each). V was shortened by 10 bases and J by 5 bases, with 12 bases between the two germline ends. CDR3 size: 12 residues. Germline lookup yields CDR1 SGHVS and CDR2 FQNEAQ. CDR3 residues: CATWDVNNEQFF. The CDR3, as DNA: TGTGCCACCTGGGACGTAAACAATGAGCAGTTCTTC. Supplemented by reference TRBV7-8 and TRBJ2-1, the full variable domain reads GAGVSQSPRYKVAKRGQDVALRCDPISGHVSLFWYQQALGQGPEFLTYFQNEAQLDKSGLPSDRFFAERPEGSVSTLKIQRTQQEDSAVYLCATWDVNNEQFFGPGTRLTVL.

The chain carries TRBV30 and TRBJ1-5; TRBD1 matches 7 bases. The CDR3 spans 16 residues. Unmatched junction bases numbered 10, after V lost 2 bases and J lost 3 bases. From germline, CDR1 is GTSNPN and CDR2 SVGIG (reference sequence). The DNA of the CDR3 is TGTGCCTGGAGTCCTAGCACCGGGACAGTCAATCAGCCCCAGCATTTT. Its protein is CAWSPSTGTVNQPQHF.

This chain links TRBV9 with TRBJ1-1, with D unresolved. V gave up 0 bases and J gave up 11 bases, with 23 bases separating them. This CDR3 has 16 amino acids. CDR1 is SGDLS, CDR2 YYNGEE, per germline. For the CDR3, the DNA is TGTGCCAGCAGCGTAGAAGGGAGCCCCGCGACGGTGAAGGCTTTCTTT. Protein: CASSVEGSPATVKAFF.